Listed below are T cell receptor beta chains from one sample, sequenced in a study of blood T cell repertoires in COVID-19. Sequencing used immunoSEQ multiplex PCR; TCRdb keeps in-frame clones, though not all of them. The sample includes 250,000 or so clones, roughly 80% of them seen just once. The sequenced material came from peripheral blood. These receptors came from a woman younger than 35 with acute or convalescent COVID-19. Each CDR3 is given without its conserved first and last residue.

CDR3aa: ASSFITDTQY
j_gene: TRBJ2-3
v_gene: TRBV12-3/TRBV12-4

CDR3aa: ASGRDRGSEKLF
j_gene: TRBJ1-4
v_gene: TRBV5-1

CDR3aa: ASRIQGAYGYT
j_gene: TRBJ1-2
v_gene: TRBV28

CDR3aa: SASSQIYNSPLH
j_gene: TRBJ1-6
v_gene: TRBV20-1

CDR3aa: ASSATSGYQPQH
j_gene: TRBJ1-5
v_gene: TRBV9

CDR3aa: SVEVAWTRNTEAF
j_gene: TRBJ1-1
v_gene: TRBV29-1

CDR3aa: ASSPSGVEETQY
j_gene: TRBJ2-5
v_gene: TRBV7-2

CDR3aa: ASSVDLLTSGGNEQF
j_gene: TRBJ2-1
v_gene: TRBV9

CDR3aa: SAENNRGTEAF
j_gene: TRBJ1-1
v_gene: TRBV29-1

CDR3aa: ASRKGGVGANVLT
j_gene: TRBJ2-6
v_gene: TRBV25-1

CDR3aa: ASSLGGTGRETQY
j_gene: TRBJ2-5
v_gene: TRBV5-8

CDR3aa: ASSLDRAF
j_gene: TRBJ1-1
v_gene: TRBV11-2

CDR3aa: ASSLGDWEGLNSPLH
j_gene: TRBJ1-6
v_gene: TRBV7-2

CDR3aa: ATSRDETGLEETQY
j_gene: TRBJ2-5
v_gene: TRBV15

CDR3aa: ASSITRWNTEAF
j_gene: TRBJ1-1
v_gene: TRBV19